These T cell receptor beta chains were read from a single sample in a study of blood T cells in healthy people across ages. TCRdb ran MiXCR on the 5' RACE reads and lists one entry per CDR3 protein. The table records about 780,000 distinct CDR3 sequences, around 25% of them present only once. These records were also assigned to another study, of T cells of mothers and their children.

The sequenced sample was blood. The source is a boy between 10 and 17 years old in good health. The CDR3 runs from the conserved cysteine through the conserved F or W. A D gene is named only where the DNA matches it firmly. Not every row has a clone size; where given, it reads once, few, many or a size class.

V gene,J gene,D gene,clone size,CDR3 DNA,CDR3 protein
TRBV5-6,TRBJ2-1,TRBD1,few,TGTGCCAGCAGCTTGGAAGGGACAGGGGGCGATCCGTCTAGATACAATGAGCAGTTCTTC,CASSLEGTGGDPSRYNEQFF
TRBV2,TRBJ2-1,TRBD2,few,TGTGCCAGCACCCCTAGCGGGGGGTGGGATGAGCAGTTCTTC,CASTPSGGWDEQFF
TRBV6-4,TRBJ2-1,-,-,TGTGCCAGCAGTGCCGGACGCAGCTCCTACAATGAGCAGTTCTTC,CASSAGRSSYNEQFF
TRBV6-1,TRBJ1-5,TRBD1,-,TGTGCCAGCAGTGACAGGACAGGGAGGGCGATTTATAGCAATCAGCCCCAGCATTTT,CASSDRTGRAIYSNQPQHF
TRBV12-3/TRBV12-4,TRBJ2-7,-,-,TGTGCCAGCAGTTTTTACAGGGACGAGCAGTACTTC,CASSFYRDEQYF
TRBV5-6,TRBJ1-6,-,-,TGTGCCAGCAGCTTGCAGAGGTCACCCCTCCACTTT,CASSLQRSPLHF
TRBV13,TRBJ2-3,TRBD2,-,TGTGCCAGCCGCCCGACTAGCGCCTCCACAGATACGCAGTATTTT,CASRPTSASTDTQYF
TRBV12-3/TRBV12-4,TRBJ2-5,TRBD2,few,TGTGCCAGCAGTTTCAGACTCGACCCCAGCGGGAGGGGGCAAGAGACCCAGTACTTC,CASSFRLDPSGRGQETQYF
TRBV11-2,TRBJ2-5,-,-,TGTGCCAGCAGCTCCTGGGGGTGGGACCCAAGGGAAGAGACCCAGTACTTC,CASSSWGWDPREETQYF
TRBV6-5,TRBJ2-3,-,few,TGTGCCAGCAGCCGAATCGCAGGGGAAAAAGATACGCAGTATTTT,CASSRIAGEKDTQYF
TRBV27,TRBJ2-2,-,-,TGTGCCAGTCAAGGGTGGGCCGGGGAGCTGTTTTTT,CASQGWAGELFF
TRBV20-1,TRBJ2-1,-,-,TGCAGTGCTAGAACGGAATCCTACAATGAGCAGTTCTTC,CSARTESYNEQFF
TRBV5-1,TRBJ2-3,-,few,TGCGCCAGCAGCGCAGGCCGACACGAAAACACAGATACGCAGTATTTT,CASSAGRHENTDTQYF
TRBV4-1,TRBJ2-7,TRBD1,few,TGCGCCAGCAGCCACCCCGGACAGGGAAAACTCTACGAGCAGTACTTC,CASSHPGQGKLYEQYF
TRBV4-2,TRBJ1-2,-,-,TGTGCCAGCAGCCGATCGGACGGACCTAACTATGGCTACACCTTC,CASSRSDGPNYGYTF
TRBV5-1,TRBJ1-2,TRBD1,few,TGCGCCAGCAGCTCAGGGGGCCTCATCTATGGCTACACCTTC,CASSSGGLIYGYTF
TRBV7-9,TRBJ2-3,TRBD1,-,TGTGCCAGCAGCTTCAAGGGGGCTCCCACAGATACGCAGTATTTT,CASSFKGAPTDTQYF
TRBV4-2,TRBJ1-1,-,-,TGTGCCAGCAGCCAAGGTCGGGAAGCTTTCTTT,CASSQGREAFF
TRBV28,TRBJ2-5,TRBD1,few,TGTGCCAGCAGGTTCTCACAGGGGATGGAGACCCAGTACTTC,CASRFSQGMETQYF
TRBV3-1,TRBJ2-5,TRBD2,-,TGTGCCAGCAGCCATTCCGGGAGGTACCAAGAGACCCAGTACTTC,CASSHSGRYQETQYF
TRBV11-2,TRBJ2-5,TRBD2,-,TGTGCCAGCAGCTTAGCGTTGGGGGGGCAAGAGACCCAGTACTTC,CASSLALGGQETQYF
TRBV4-1,TRBJ2-3,TRBD2,few,TGCGCCAGCAGCCGCCTCGCCGGACTAGAGGCGCAGTATTTT,CASSRLAGLEAQYF
TRBV29-1,TRBJ2-5,TRBD2,-,TGCAGCGTTGGACGTAAAGCGGGGGGGCATGAGACCCAGTACTTC,CSVGRKAGGHETQYF
TRBV4-1,TRBJ2-7,-,few,TGCGCCAGCAGCGTCCTCCCAGGGGCAGAAGGGGAGCAGTACTTC,CASSVLPGAEGEQYF
TRBV3-1,TRBJ1-2,-,once,TGTGCCAGCAGCCAAGATGGCAGGGGCGACTATGGCTACACCTTC,CASSQDGRGDYGYTF
TRBV4-2,TRBJ2-4,-,few,TGTGCCAGCAGCCAAGAAGGGCGAGCGCAATCTACCAAAAACATTCAGTACTTC,CASSQEGRAQSTKNIQYF
TRBV5-1,TRBJ2-1,-,few,TGCGCCAGCAGCTTGTCGGGCAGCGCGAGGGATGAGCAGTTCTTC,CASSLSGSARDEQFF
TRBV7-2,TRBJ2-3,TRBD1,-,TGTGCCAGCAGCCGGACAGGGGATAGCACAGATACGCAGTATTTT,CASSRTGDSTDTQYF
TRBV7-2,TRBJ2-5,-,-,TGTGCCAGCAGCTTCGCGCTAGCCCAAGAGACCCAGTACTTC,CASSFALAQETQYF
TRBV6-5,TRBJ1-4,-,few,TGTGCCAGCAGTTACACTGAGCCGGGACGACGTAATGAAAAACTGTTTTTT,CASSYTEPGRRNEKLFF
TRBV7-2,TRBJ2-3,TRBD2,-,TGTGCCAGCAGTTTGGGGGGGGGAATAACTAGCACAGATACGCAGTATTTT,CASSLGGGITSTDTQYF
TRBV9,TRBJ2-3,-,-,TGTGCCAGCAGCCCCCAAGTCGTGGGGGGATCAGAAGATACGCAGTATTTT,CASSPQVVGGSEDTQYF
TRBV5-1,TRBJ1-4,-,-,TGCGCCAGCAGGTTCGGCAGGGCTGATGAAAAACTGTTTTTT,CASRFGRADEKLFF
TRBV6-6,TRBJ1-3,-,few,TGTGCCAGCAGTGGCCAGGGTCCCACTGGAAACACCATATATTTT,CASSGQGPTGNTIYF
TRBV3-1,TRBJ1-2,-,-,TGTGCCAGCAGCCAAGAGAGCAGCGGGACACTCAACTATGGCTACACCTTC,CASSQESSGTLNYGYTF
TRBV28,TRBJ2-6,-,few,TGTGCCAGCAATAGGGGGAACGTCCTGACTTTC,CASNRGNVLTF
TRBV20-1,TRBJ2-7,TRBD1,-,TGCAGTGCCCCCGCGACAGGGGCAAGCTACGAGCAGTACTTC,CSAPATGASYEQYF
TRBV5-1,TRBJ1-3,TRBD1,few,TGCGCCAGCAGCTTCGACAGGGGGTCTGGAAACACCATATATTTT,CASSFDRGSGNTIYF
TRBV28,TRBJ2-5,-,few,TGTGCCAGCAGTTGGGTCGGCGCGTCGGTAACGGAGACCCAGTACTTC,CASSWVGASVTETQYF
TRBV7-9,TRBJ2-7,-,-,TGTGCCAGCAGCTTAAATCCGGGATACGAGCAGTACTTC,CASSLNPGYEQYF
TRBV7-9,TRBJ1-6,-,-,TGTGCCAGCAGCCGATCAGGGCCCCCGGGAGGACCCCTCCACTTT,CASSRSGPPGGPLHF
TRBV28,TRBJ2-1,-,-,TGTGCCAGCAGTTACGCCGGGACTCTCAATGAGCAGTTCTTC,CASSYAGTLNEQFF
TRBV2,TRBJ2-3,-,few,TGTGCCAGCAGTGAGGGGACCGGCACAGATACGCAGTATTTT,CASSEGTGTDTQYF
TRBV7-2,TRBJ1-5,-,-,TGTGCCAGCAGCTTCGAGCAGGGATTCTGGAGCAATCAGCCCCAGCATTTT,CASSFEQGFWSNQPQHF
TRBV5-1,TRBJ2-4,TRBD2,few,TGCGCCAGCAGCTTTCGGGCTAGCGGGAGTAAAAACATTCAGTACTTC,CASSFRASGSKNIQYF
TRBV6-6,TRBJ2-2,TRBD2,-,TGTGCCAGTAGCGGGGGGGATGTGGAGCTGTTTTTT,CASSGGDVELFF
TRBV28,TRBJ1-1,TRBD1,few,TGTGCCAGCAGTACGGGACAGGGCCGGACTGAAGCTTTCTTT,CASSTGQGRTEAFF
TRBV12-3/TRBV12-4,TRBJ2-3,-,-,TGCGCCAGCAGTAAGAGGGGACTTCGCACAGATACGCAGTATTTT,CASSKRGLRTDTQYF
TRBV7-9,TRBJ2-5,-,-,TGTGCCAGCAGCTTACCGGGGTTCCAAGAGACCCAGTACTTC,CASSLPGFQETQYF
TRBV5-1,TRBJ1-1,TRBD1,few,TGCGCCAGCAGCCCCATGGACAGGGAGAACACTGAAGCTTTCTTT,CASSPMDRENTEAFF
TRBV29-1,TRBJ2-2,-,-,TGCAGCGTTGTGGTCGGGCTCCCAACCGGGGAGCTGTTTTTT,CSVVVGLPTGELFF
TRBV7-9,TRBJ2-7,-,few,TGTGCCAGCAGCTCGACCGGGATTGACTACGAGCAGTACTTC,CASSSTGIDYEQYF
TRBV4-1,TRBJ1-2,-,-,TGCGCCAGCAGCCAAGATCCCTCCCCAAGCTATGGCTACACCTTC,CASSQDPSPSYGYTF
TRBV12-3/TRBV12-4,TRBJ2-1,-,-,TGTGCCAGCAGCCCCCAGGTCTCAGCCTACAATGAGCAGTTCTTC,CASSPQVSAYNEQFF
TRBV29-1,TRBJ1-1,-,-,TGCAGCGCCCAGTTGGCGTGGGACACTGAAGCTTTCTTT,CSAQLAWDTEAFF
TRBV24-1,TRBJ2-3,-,once,TGCGCCACCAGTGATCGTCAGGATAGCACAGATACGCAGTATTTT,CATSDRQDSTDTQYF
TRBV12-3/TRBV12-4,TRBJ1-2,-,-,TGTGCCAGCACCTCCCTGAGGGGTGGAGGCTACACCTTC,CASTSLRGGGYTF
TRBV12-5,TRBJ2-7,-,-,TGTCCCGGGGGAACAACCTACGAGCAGTACTTC,CPGGTTYEQYF
TRBV11-2,TRBJ2-6,-,-,TGTGCCAGCAGCCAATCGGACTCTGGGGCCAACGTCCTGACTTTC,CASSQSDSGANVLTF
TRBV9,TRBJ2-5,-,few,TGTGCCAGCAGCGTAGAATGGGGGGATCCGGAGACCCAGTACTTC,CASSVEWGDPETQYF